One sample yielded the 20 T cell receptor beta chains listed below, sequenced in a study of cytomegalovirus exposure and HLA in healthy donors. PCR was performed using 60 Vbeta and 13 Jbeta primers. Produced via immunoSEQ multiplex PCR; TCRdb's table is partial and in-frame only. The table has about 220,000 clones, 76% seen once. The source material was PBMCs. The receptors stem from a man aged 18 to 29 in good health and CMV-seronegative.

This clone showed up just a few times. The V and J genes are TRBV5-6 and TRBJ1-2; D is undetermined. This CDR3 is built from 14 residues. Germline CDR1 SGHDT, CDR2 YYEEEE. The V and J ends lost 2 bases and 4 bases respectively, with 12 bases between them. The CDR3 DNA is TGTGCCAGCAGCTTCCGGGCAGCGGTCTATGGCTACACCTTC. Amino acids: CASSFRAAVYGYTF.

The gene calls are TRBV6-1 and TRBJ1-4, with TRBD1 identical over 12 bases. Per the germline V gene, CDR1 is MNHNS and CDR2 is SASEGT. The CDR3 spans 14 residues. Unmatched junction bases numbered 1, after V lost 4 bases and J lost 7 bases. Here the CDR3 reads CASSGGQGAEKLFF. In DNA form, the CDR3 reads TGTGCCAGCAGTGGGGGACAGGGGGCTGAAAAACTGTTTTTT.

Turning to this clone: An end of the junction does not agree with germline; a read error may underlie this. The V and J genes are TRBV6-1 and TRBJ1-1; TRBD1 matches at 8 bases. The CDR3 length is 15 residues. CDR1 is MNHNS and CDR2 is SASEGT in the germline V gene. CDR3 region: CAISEGGRGLTEAFF. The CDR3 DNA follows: TGTGCCATCAGTGAGGGAGGCAGGGGGCTCACTGAAGCTTTCTTT.

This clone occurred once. CDR3 sequence reads: CASSPHRDRARYSNQPQHF. The CDR3 region has the DNA TGTGCCAGTAGTCCCCACCGGGACAGGGCACGGTATAGCAATCAGCCCCAGCATTTT. V and J are TRBV19 and TRBJ1-5; 9 nucleotides align to TRBD1. After removal of 5 bases from V and 0 bases from J, the junction contained 14 bases not matched to a gene. There are 19 residues in the CDR3. CDR1 is LNHDA and CDR2 is SQIVND in the germline V gene (reference sequence). The entire variable domain, with the rest obtained from reference TRBV19 and TRBJ1-5, is as follows: DGGITQSPKYLFRKEGQNVTLSCEQNLNHDAMYWYRQDPGQGLRLIYYSQIVNDFQKGDIAEGYSVSREKKESFPLTVTSAQKNPTAFYLCASSPHRDRARYSNQPQHFGDGTRLSIL.

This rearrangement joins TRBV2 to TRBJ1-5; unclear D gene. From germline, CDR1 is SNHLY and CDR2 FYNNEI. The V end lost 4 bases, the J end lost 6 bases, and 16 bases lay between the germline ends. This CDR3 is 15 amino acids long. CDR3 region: CASSVQQNGIQPQHF. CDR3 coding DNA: TGTGCCAGCAGTGTACAGCAAAATGGAATTCAGCCCCAGCATTTT.

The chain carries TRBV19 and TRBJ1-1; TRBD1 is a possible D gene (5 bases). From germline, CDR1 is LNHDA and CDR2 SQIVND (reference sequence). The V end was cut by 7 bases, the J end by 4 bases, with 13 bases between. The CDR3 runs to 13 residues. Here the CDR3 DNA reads TGTGCCAGTACTGACAGTCTCTCCACTGAAGCTTTCTTT. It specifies CASTDSLSTEAFF.

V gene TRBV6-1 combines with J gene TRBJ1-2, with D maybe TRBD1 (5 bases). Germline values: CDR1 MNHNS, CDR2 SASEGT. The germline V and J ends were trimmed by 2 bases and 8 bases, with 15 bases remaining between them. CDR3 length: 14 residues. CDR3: CASSERAGVDGYTF. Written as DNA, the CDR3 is TGTGCCAGCAGTGAACGGGCGGGGGTGGACGGCTACACCTTC.

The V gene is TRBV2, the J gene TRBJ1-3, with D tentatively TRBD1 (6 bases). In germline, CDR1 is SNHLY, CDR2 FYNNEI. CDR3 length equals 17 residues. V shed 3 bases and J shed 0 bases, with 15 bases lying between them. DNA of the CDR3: TGTGCCAGCAGTGAGGGGGGGGGCCCCCGCTCTGGAAACACCATATATTTT. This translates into CASSEGGGPRSGNTIYF.

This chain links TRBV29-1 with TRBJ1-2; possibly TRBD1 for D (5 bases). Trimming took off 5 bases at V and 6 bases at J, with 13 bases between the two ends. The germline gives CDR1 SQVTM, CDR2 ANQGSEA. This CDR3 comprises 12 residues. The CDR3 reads CSVSSTVDGYTF. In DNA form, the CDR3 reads TGCAGCGTTTCTTCGACAGTGGATGGCTACACCTTC.

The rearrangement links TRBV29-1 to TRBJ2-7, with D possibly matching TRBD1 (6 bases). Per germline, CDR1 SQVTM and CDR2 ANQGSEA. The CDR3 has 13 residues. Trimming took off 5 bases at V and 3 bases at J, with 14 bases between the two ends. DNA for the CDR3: TGCAGCGTTACAGGGTCTTGGGGCTACGAGCAGTACTTC. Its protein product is CSVTGSWGYEQYF.

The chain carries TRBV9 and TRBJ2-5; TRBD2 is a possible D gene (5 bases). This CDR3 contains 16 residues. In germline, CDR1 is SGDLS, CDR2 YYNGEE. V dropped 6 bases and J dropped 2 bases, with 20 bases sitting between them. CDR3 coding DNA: TGTGCCAGCAAAGGACTCCACGTAGAACCACAAGAGACCCAGTACTTC. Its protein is CASKGLHVEPQETQYF.

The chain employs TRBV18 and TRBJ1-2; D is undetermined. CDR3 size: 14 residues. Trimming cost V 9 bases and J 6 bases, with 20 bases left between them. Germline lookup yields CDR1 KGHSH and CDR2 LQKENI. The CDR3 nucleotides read TGTGCCAGTTCAATGAGAGGGTCTCGGGATGGCTACACCTTC. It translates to CASSMRGSRDGYTF.

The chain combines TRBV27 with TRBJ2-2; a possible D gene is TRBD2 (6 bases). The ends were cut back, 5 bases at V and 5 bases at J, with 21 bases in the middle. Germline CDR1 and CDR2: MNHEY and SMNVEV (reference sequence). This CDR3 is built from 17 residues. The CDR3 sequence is CASSNDLAREKTGELFF. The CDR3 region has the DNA TGTGCCAGCAGTAATGACTTAGCGCGGGAAAAAACCGGGGAGCTGTTTTTT.

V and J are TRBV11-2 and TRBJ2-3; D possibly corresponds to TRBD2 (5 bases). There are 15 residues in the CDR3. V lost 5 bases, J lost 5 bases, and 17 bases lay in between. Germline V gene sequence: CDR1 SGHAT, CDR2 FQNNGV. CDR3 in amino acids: CASSPQRRPGDTQYF. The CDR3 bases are TGTGCCAGCAGCCCTCAGCGGAGGCCGGGAGATACGCAGTATTTT. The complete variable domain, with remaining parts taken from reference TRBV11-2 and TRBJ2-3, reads EAGVAQSPRYKIIEKRQSVAFWCNPISGHATLYWYQQILGQGPKLLIQFQNNGVVDDSQLPKDRFSAERLKGVDSTLKIQPAKLEDSAVYLCASSPQRRPGDTQYFGPGTRLTVL.

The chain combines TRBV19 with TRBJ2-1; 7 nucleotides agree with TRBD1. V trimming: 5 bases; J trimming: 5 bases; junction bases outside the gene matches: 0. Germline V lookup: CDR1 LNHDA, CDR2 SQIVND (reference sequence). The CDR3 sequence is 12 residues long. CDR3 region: CASSDRDNEQFF. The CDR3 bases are TGTGCCAGTAGTGACAGGGACAATGAGCAGTTCTTC.

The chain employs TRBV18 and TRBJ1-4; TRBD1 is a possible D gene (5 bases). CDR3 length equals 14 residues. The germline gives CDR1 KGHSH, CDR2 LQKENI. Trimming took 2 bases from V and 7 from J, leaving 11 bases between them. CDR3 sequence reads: CASSPNGGGEKLFF. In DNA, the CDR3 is TGTGCCAGCTCACCAAACGGGGGAGGTGAAAAACTGTTTTTT.

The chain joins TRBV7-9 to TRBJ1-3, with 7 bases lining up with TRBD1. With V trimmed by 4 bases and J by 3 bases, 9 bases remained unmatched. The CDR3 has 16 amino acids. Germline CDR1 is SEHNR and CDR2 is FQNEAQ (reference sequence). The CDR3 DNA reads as TGTGCCAGCAGCTCCCCCCAGGGGGACCTTGGAAACACCATATATTTT. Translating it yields CASSSPQGDLGNTIYF.

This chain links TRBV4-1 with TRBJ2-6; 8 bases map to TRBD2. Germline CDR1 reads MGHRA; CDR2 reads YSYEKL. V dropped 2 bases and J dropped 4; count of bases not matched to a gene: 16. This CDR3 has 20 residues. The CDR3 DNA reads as TGCGCCAGCAGCCAAAGAGGTCGAAGCGGGAGTATAACCGGGGCCAACGTCCTGACTTTC. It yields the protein CASSQRGRSGSITGANVLTF.

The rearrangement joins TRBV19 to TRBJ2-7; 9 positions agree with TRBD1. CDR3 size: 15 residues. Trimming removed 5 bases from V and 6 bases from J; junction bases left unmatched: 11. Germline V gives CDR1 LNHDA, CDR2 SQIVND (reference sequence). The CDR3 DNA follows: TGTGCCAGTAGTTGGGGAAGACAGGGGGTTATCGAGCAGTACTTC. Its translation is CASSWGRQGVIEQYF.

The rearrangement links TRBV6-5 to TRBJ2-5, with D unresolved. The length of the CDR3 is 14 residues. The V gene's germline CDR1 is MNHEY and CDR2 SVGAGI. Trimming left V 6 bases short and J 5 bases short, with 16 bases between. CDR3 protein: CASSTNYVSETQYF. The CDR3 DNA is TGTGCCAGCAGCACAAATTACGTGTCCGAGACCCAGTACTTC.